This T cell receptor (beta chain) is from a study of blood T cell repertoires in COVID-19. Study at large: From the United States, Italy and Spain came samples of acute and convalescent COVID-19. PBMCs, B-cell-depleted T cells, or T cells provided the cDNA or gDNA that made up the material.

The V gene end was trimmed by 9 bases and the J gene end by 3 bases; junction bases not matched to a gene: 14. Germline V CDR1 and CDR2: SNHLY, FYNNEI. The CDR3 extends over 15 amino acids. Under the authors' procedure: Amplification of reference gene primers was used by the study to estimate nucleated cell counts. Sequenced by immunoSEQ multiplex PCR; TCRdb stores in-frame clones only, minus some. Clonal size and the V and J genes are those of that table, whereas D and trimming came from the DNA. The table has around 190,000 clones, roughly 75% seen once; the top ten hold about 7%. The V and J genes are TRBV2 and TRBJ2-7; TRBD1 agrees at 7 bases. The sequence derives from a man aged 70 or older with active or convalescent COVID-19. The sample comprised peripheral blood. In nucleotides, the CDR3 is TGTGCCAGTGGGTCCGGACAGGCTAGGGGCTACGAGCAGTACTTC. Amino acids: CASGSGQARGYEQYF.